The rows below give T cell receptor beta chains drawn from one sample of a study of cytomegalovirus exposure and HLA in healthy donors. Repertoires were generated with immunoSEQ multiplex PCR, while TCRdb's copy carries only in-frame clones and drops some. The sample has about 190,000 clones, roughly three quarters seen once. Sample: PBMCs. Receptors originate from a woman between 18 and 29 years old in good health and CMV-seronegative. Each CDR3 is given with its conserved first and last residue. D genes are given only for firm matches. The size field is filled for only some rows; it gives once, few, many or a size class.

CDR3 protein: CASNRQGTYEQYF; CDR3 DNA: TGTGCCAGTAATAGACAGGGAACCTACGAGCAGTACTTC; V gene: TRBV6-6; J gene: TRBJ2-7; clone size: -; D gene: TRBD1
CDR3 protein: CASSVDRLVISEQYF; CDR3 DNA: TGTGCCAGCAGCGTAGATCGACTAGTGATTTCCGAGCAGTACTTC; V gene: TRBV9; J gene: TRBJ2-7; clone size: once; D gene: -
CDR3 protein: CASLSGGSNTEAFF; CDR3 DNA: TGTGCCAGCTTATCAGGGGGCTCGAACACTGAAGCTTTCTTT; V gene: TRBV18; J gene: TRBJ1-1; clone size: -; D gene: TRBD1
CDR3 protein: CASSLSWGEGQPQHF; CDR3 DNA: TGTGCCAGCAGCTTAAGTTGGGGGGAAGGTCAGCCCCAGCATTTT; V gene: TRBV7-2; J gene: TRBJ1-5; clone size: -; D gene: -
CDR3 protein: CASRRTGALGYTF; CDR3 DNA: TGTGCCAGCAGAAGGACAGGGGCCTTGGGCTACACCTTC; V gene: TRBV27; J gene: TRBJ1-2; clone size: -; D gene: TRBD1
CDR3 protein: CASSLGRGNTEAFF; CDR3 DNA: TGTGCCAGCAGCTTGGGCAGGGGGAACACTGAAGCTTTCTTT; V gene: TRBV5-4; J gene: TRBJ1-1; clone size: -; D gene: -
CDR3 protein: CASSLDRGMAEAFF; CDR3 DNA: TGCGCCAGCAGCTTGGACAGGGGGATGGCTGAAGCTTTCTTT; V gene: TRBV5-1; J gene: TRBJ1-1; clone size: once; D gene: TRBD1
CDR3 protein: CASSTLRDRYYGYTF; CDR3 DNA: TGTGCCAGCAGTACTCTCCGTGACAGGTACTATGGCTACACCTTC; V gene: TRBV27; J gene: TRBJ1-2; clone size: -; D gene: -
CDR3 protein: CASSASSGETGELFF; CDR3 DNA: TGTGCCAGCAGTGCTTCTAGCGGGGAGACCGGGGAGCTGTTTTTT; V gene: TRBV6-4; J gene: TRBJ2-2; clone size: few; D gene: TRBD2
CDR3 protein: CASSRDRDGEQYF; CDR3 DNA: TGTGCCAGCAGTCGAGACAGGGACGGCGAGCAGTACTTC; V gene: TRBV6-6; J gene: TRBJ2-7; clone size: -; D gene: TRBD1
CDR3 protein: CASSFVIGGNTEAFF; CDR3 DNA: TGTGCCAGCAGCTTTGTGATCGGGGGGAACACTGAAGCTTTCTTT; V gene: TRBV11-2; J gene: TRBJ1-1; clone size: -; D gene: -
CDR3 protein: CASSPGLAVDTQYF; CDR3 DNA: TGCGCCAGCAGCCCGGGACTAGCGGTAGATACGCAGTATTTT; V gene: TRBV5-1; J gene: TRBJ2-3; clone size: -; D gene: TRBD2
CDR3 protein: CSVASGVNTEAFF; CDR3 DNA: TGCAGCGTTGCTTCCGGAGTGAACACTGAAGCTTTCTTT; V gene: TRBV29-1; J gene: TRBJ1-1; clone size: -; D gene: -
CDR3 protein: CASSQDSSSGANVLTF; CDR3 DNA: TGCGCCAGCAGCCAAGATAGTAGCTCTGGGGCCAACGTCCTGACTTTC; V gene: TRBV4-3; J gene: TRBJ2-6; clone size: many; D gene: -
CDR3 protein: CASSDRGQGDNEKLFF; CDR3 DNA: TGTGCCAGCAGTGATAGGGGACAGGGCGATAATGAAAAACTGTTTTTT; V gene: TRBV6-1; J gene: TRBJ1-4; clone size: -; D gene: TRBD1
CDR3 protein: CATSRDGQGIETQYF; CDR3 DNA: TGTGCCACCAGCAGAGATGGGCAGGGTATAGAGACCCAGTACTTC; V gene: TRBV15; J gene: TRBJ2-5; clone size: -; D gene: -
CDR3 protein: CAWTLGGSPDTQYF; CDR3 DNA: TGTGCCTGGACCCTGGGGGGGAGCCCAGATACGCAGTATTTT; V gene: TRBV30; J gene: TRBJ2-3; clone size: once; D gene: TRBD2
CDR3 protein: CASSLTSGQQETQYF; CDR3 DNA: TGTGCCAGCAGTCTGACTAGCGGACAACAAGAGACCCAGTACTTC; V gene: TRBV28; J gene: TRBJ2-5; clone size: -; D gene: TRBD2
CDR3 protein: CASGRGRVGGANVLTF; CDR3 DNA: TGTGCCAGCGGGAGGGGCAGGGTGGGTGGGGCCAACGTCCTGACTTTC; V gene: TRBV9; J gene: TRBJ2-6; clone size: -; D gene: TRBD2
CDR3 protein: CASRPGYANSPLHF; CDR3 DNA: TGTGCCAGCCGTCCCGGGTACGCTAATTCACCCCTCCACTTT; V gene: TRBV28; J gene: TRBJ1-6; clone size: -; D gene: -
CDR3 protein: CASSVGMGQGQDTQYF; CDR3 DNA: TGTGCCAGCAGCGTAGGAATGGGACAGGGTCAAGATACGCAGTATTTT; V gene: TRBV9; J gene: TRBJ2-3; clone size: -; D gene: TRBD1
CDR3 protein: CASSIPKGQGMSGYTF; CDR3 DNA: TGTGCCAGCAGCATCCCTAAGGGACAGGGGATGAGTGGCTACACCTTC; V gene: TRBV28; J gene: TRBJ1-2; clone size: -; D gene: TRBD1
CDR3 protein: CASSLRQGSPNTEAFF; CDR3 DNA: TGTGCCAGCAGCTTGAGACAGGGCTCTCCAAACACTGAAGCTTTCTTT; V gene: TRBV5-8; J gene: TRBJ1-1; clone size: -; D gene: TRBD1
CDR3 protein: CASGRDRGTTYEQYF; CDR3 DNA: TGTGCCAGCGGACGGGACAGGGGGACCACCTACGAGCAGTACTTC; V gene: TRBV2; J gene: TRBJ2-7; clone size: few; D gene: TRBD1
CDR3 protein: CAWSPDRGSGYTF; CDR3 DNA: TGTGCCTGGAGCCCCGACAGGGGCTCGGGCTACACCTTC; V gene: TRBV30; J gene: TRBJ1-2; clone size: -; D gene: TRBD1
CDR3 protein: CASKRTANVATNEKLFF; CDR3 DNA: TGTGCCAGTAAAAGGACAGCTAATGTTGCAACTAATGAAAAACTGTTTTTT; V gene: TRBV19; J gene: TRBJ1-4; clone size: once; D gene: -
CDR3 protein: CAWSRLTGEQYF; CDR3 DNA: TGTGCCTGGAGTAGATTGACAGGAGAGCAGTACTTC; V gene: TRBV30; J gene: TRBJ2-7; clone size: once; D gene: -
CDR3 protein: CASMGPGAYGYTF; CDR3 DNA: TGTGCCAGCATGGGACCAGGGGCCTATGGCTACACCTTC; V gene: TRBV7-9; J gene: TRBJ1-2; clone size: -; D gene: -
CDR3 protein: CASSKTTGDRAPEQYF; CDR3 DNA: TGTGCCAGCAGTAAAACCACAGGGGATCGAGCTCCCGAGCAGTACTTC; V gene: TRBV25-1; J gene: TRBJ2-7; clone size: -; D gene: TRBD1
CDR3 protein: CASSYRGPTDTQYF; CDR3 DNA: TGTGCCAGCAGTTACAGGGGGCCAACAGATACGCAGTATTTT; V gene: TRBV6-6; J gene: TRBJ2-3; clone size: few; D gene: TRBD1
CDR3 protein: CASSVGDSIGEQFF; CDR3 DNA: TGTGCCAGCAGCGTAGGAGATAGCATAGGTGAGCAGTTCTTC; V gene: TRBV9; J gene: TRBJ2-1; clone size: -; D gene: -
CDR3 protein: CATTRAANEKLFF; CDR3 DNA: TGTGCCACTACGAGGGCGGCTAATGAAAAACTGTTTTTT; V gene: TRBV7-8; J gene: TRBJ1-4; clone size: -; D gene: -
CDR3 protein: CASSSLAGSSYEQYF; CDR3 DNA: TGTGCCAGTAGTTCCTTAGCCGGGAGCTCCTACGAGCAGTACTTC; V gene: TRBV19; J gene: TRBJ2-7; clone size: -; D gene: -
CDR3 protein: CSATLASYEQYF; CDR3 DNA: TGCAGCGCTACGCTCGCCTCCTACGAGCAGTACTTC; V gene: TRBV29-1; J gene: TRBJ2-7; clone size: few; D gene: -
CDR3 protein: CASSILSLNTGELFF; CDR3 DNA: TGTGCCAGTAGTATCTTGTCCCTAAACACCGGGGAGCTGTTTTTT; V gene: TRBV19; J gene: TRBJ2-2; clone size: -; D gene: -
CDR3 protein: CASSVDRDYGYTF; CDR3 DNA: TGTGCCAGCAGCGTTGACAGAGACTATGGCTACACCTTC; V gene: TRBV7-3; J gene: TRBJ1-2; clone size: -; D gene: -
CDR3 protein: CASSGSTLGAMYTEAFF; CDR3 DNA: TGTGCCAGCAGCGGATCAACGTTGGGGGCTATGTACACTGAAGCTTTCTTT; V gene: TRBV9; J gene: TRBJ1-1; clone size: -; D gene: -
CDR3 protein: CASSQAPGLAGDTQYF; CDR3 DNA: TGTGCCAGCAGCCAAGCACCGGGACTAGCGGGGGATACGCAGTATTTT; V gene: TRBV4-2; J gene: TRBJ2-3; clone size: -; D gene: TRBD2
CDR3 protein: CASSFGLAGFMELSYEQYF; CDR3 DNA: TGTGCCAGCAGTTTCGGACTAGCGGGGTTTATGGAACTCTCCTACGAGCAGTACTTC; V gene: TRBV28; J gene: TRBJ2-7; clone size: -; D gene: TRBD2
CDR3 protein: CASSLDGTSTDTQYF; CDR3 DNA: TGTGCCAGCAGCTTAGACGGGACTAGCACAGATACGCAGTATTTT; V gene: TRBV11-3; J gene: TRBJ2-3; clone size: -; D gene: -
CDR3 protein: CASSLSHSRGLAGGSDTQYF; CDR3 DNA: TGTGCCAGCAGTTTATCCCACTCTCGGGGGCTAGCGGGAGGGTCAGATACGCAGTATTTT; V gene: TRBV28; J gene: TRBJ2-3; clone size: -; D gene: TRBD2
CDR3 protein: CASTTPSSGNTIYF; CDR3 DNA: TGTGCCAGTACAACCCCGAGCTCTGGAAACACCATATATTTT; V gene: TRBV19; J gene: TRBJ1-3; clone size: medium-sized; D gene: -
CDR3 protein: CASSFLGGRGDYGYTF; CDR3 DNA: TGTGCCAGCAGTTTCCTAGGGGGACGGGGGGACTATGGCTACACCTTC; V gene: TRBV28; J gene: TRBJ1-2; clone size: -; D gene: -
CDR3 protein: CASSLYRGGYTF; CDR3 DNA: TGTGCCAGCAGCCTATACAGGGGTGGCTACACCTTC; V gene: TRBV5-6; J gene: TRBJ1-2; clone size: -; D gene: TRBD1